This T cell receptor (beta chain) appears in the sequencing data of a study of cytomegalovirus exposure and HLA in healthy donors. Only a few counts were recorded for this clone. Germline loops: CDR1 SGHRS, CDR2 YFSETQ. Trimming removed 7 bases at V and 2 bases at J, with 13 bases between. This CDR3 region has 13 residues. A multiplex PCR was run with 60 Vbeta primers and 13 Jbeta primers. The data were produced by immunoSEQ multiplex PCR, yet TCRdb's version contains in-frame clones alone and is incomplete. The sample has nearly 110,000 clones; roughly 73% are singletons. The V call is TRBV5-1, the J call TRBJ2-7, with D tentatively TRBD1 (5 bases). Sequences were obtained from PBMCs. The clonotype was recovered from a man younger than 40 in good health and CMV-seronegative. CDR3 nucleotides: TGCGCCAGCGCTTATCAGGGAACCTACGAGCAGTACTTC. Translation: CASAYQGTYEQYF.